The 10 T cell receptor beta chains below come from one sample, sequenced in a study of glioma-infiltrating T cells after dendritic cell vaccination. Clones were sequenced by immunoSEQ multiplex PCR, and TCRdb holds only the in-frame ones, with some missing. Of some 70,000 clones listed, around 86% were seen once; the top ten hold approximately 7.9%. The specimen was blood, collected before dendritic cell vaccination. These receptor sequences come from a human donor with glioblastoma.

The chain recombines TRBV9 with TRBJ2-2; 10 bases map to TRBD2. The germline V gene encodes CDR1 SGDLS and CDR2 YYNGEE. After removal of 1 base from V and 5 bases from J, the junction contained 5 bases not matched to a gene. The CDR3 is 16 amino acids. The CDR3 loop is CASSVRASGGTGELFF. CDR3 nucleotide sequence: TGTGCCAGCAGCGTAAGGGCTAGCGGGGGTACCGGGGAGCTGTTTTTT.

V gene TRBV18 combines with J gene TRBJ1-2; D remains unclear. The germline V gene encodes CDR1 KGHSH and CDR2 LQKENI. CDR3 length equals 11 residues. Trimming removed 5 bases from V and 3 bases from J, with 4 bases in between. The CDR3 region has the DNA TGTGCCAGCTCAACAGACTATGGCTACACCTTC. Translating gives CASSTDYGYTF.

The J gene is TRBJ1-6, the V gene TRBV14, with TRBD1 matching 7 bases. J lost 5 bases, V lost 0 bases, and 4 bases had no gene match. The germline V gene encodes CDR1 SGHDN and CDR2 FVKESK. There are 16 residues in the CDR3. The CDR3 sequence is CASSQDWGTDNSPLHF. The CDR3 DNA follows: TGTGCCAGCAGCCAAGATTGGGGGACAGATAATTCACCCCTCCACTTT.

V usage is TRBV27 and J usage is TRBJ1-3; maybe TRBD1 (6 bases). In germline, CDR1 is MNHEY, CDR2 SMNVEV (reference sequence). The CDR3 contains 14 residues. V was cut by 6 bases and J by 8 bases, with 17 bases left in between. This chain's CDR3 is CASRKTGPYDTIYF. The CDR3 nucleotides read TGTGCCAGCAGAAAGACAGGCCCTTACGACACCATATATTTT.

The CDR3 loop reads CSAHEAFF. The CDR3 DNA is TGCAGTGCCCATGAAGCTTTCTTT. The chain couples TRBV20-1 to TRBJ1-1; no firm D call. From germline, CDR1 is DFQATT and CDR2 SNEGSKA (reference sequence). The CDR3 spans 8 residues. The V gene lost 6 bases and the J gene lost 7 bases, with 3 bases spanning the gap.

This CDR3 reads CASSQVGLAQDTQYF. As DNA, the CDR3 is TGCGCCAGCAGCCAAGTTGGACTAGCGCAAGATACGCAGTATTTT. V is TRBV4-1 and J is TRBJ2-3; 9 bases map to TRBD2. The germline V gene has CDR1 MGHRA and CDR2 YSYEKL. The J segment lost 5 bases and the V segment lost 1 base, leaving 4 bases of the junction unmatched. The CDR3 runs to 15 residues.

V usage is TRBV2 and J usage is TRBJ2-1; the D gene is possibly TRBD1 (7 bases). CDR3 length equals 16 residues. Trimming removed 4 bases at V and 9 bases at J, with 22 bases between. Germline lookup yields CDR1 SNHLY and CDR2 FYNNEI. The CDR3 spells CASSAQGGGHRGEQFF. As DNA, the CDR3 is TGTGCCAGCAGTGCACAGGGAGGAGGCCACAGGGGTGAGCAGTTCTTC.

V is TRBV29-1 and J is TRBJ1-2; 7 bases fit TRBD1. The CDR3 spans 15 residues. V was clipped by 7 bases and J by 6 bases; unmatched bases: 17. Germline V CDR1 and CDR2: SQVTM, ANQGSEA. CDR3 residues: CSATPLRGRADGYTF. The CDR3 DNA follows: TGCAGCGCCACCCCCTTGAGGGGGCGCGCTGATGGCTACACCTTC.

The rearrangement links TRBV5-1 to TRBJ1-1; D is unclear. The CDR3 consists of 14 residues. CDR1 SGHRS and CDR2 YFSETQ come from the germline V gene. V was pared by 5 bases and J by 1 base, with 12 bases between. The CDR3 nucleotides are TGCGCCAGCAGTTTTATCCCCGGGAACACTGAAGCTTTCTTT. Its protein is CASSFIPGNTEAFF.

The chain has TRBV27 and TRBJ1-6; D call uncertain. The CDR3 is 13 residues long. Germline CDR1 reads MNHEY; CDR2 reads SMNVEV (reference sequence). The V gene lost 6 bases and the J gene lost 5 bases, with 8 bases spanning the gap. In DNA form, the CDR3 reads TGTGCCAGCAGCCTACTAAATAATTCACCCCTCCACTTT. It translates to CASSLLNNSPLHF.